This TCR beta chain emerged from a study of radiotherapy plus CTLA-4 blockade in lung cancer. Study context: Objective responses arose in about 17% of patients, and under 40% experienced disease control. Study observations and caveats: The best prediction of response reportedly came from early blood T cell clone dynamics, with interferon-beta.

Chemo-refractory metastatic non-small-cell lung cancer patients underwent focal radiation alongside CTLA-4 blockade with ipilimumab. Trimming took 5 bases from V and 5 from J, leaving 17 bases between them. CDR1 is SGDLS and CDR2 is YYNGEE in the germline V gene. The CDR3 is made up of 15 amino acids. With regard to this clone: Its specificity is not known.

Profiling relied on immunoSEQ multiplex PCR, and the TCRdb table lists in-frame clones only, not all of them. The table includes tens of thousands of clones, 70% to 90% detected once. J is TRBJ2-4 and V is TRBV9; D is perhaps TRBD1 or TRBD2 (5 bases each). Sequences were derived from peripheral blood, sampled from a patient treated with radiotherapy plus ipilimumab. The clonotype was recovered from a human donor with non-small cell lung cancer that progressed on radiotherapy plus ipilimumab. This CDR3 is CASSSQWGTQNIQYF. In nucleotides, the CDR3 is TGTGCCAGCAGTTCACAGTGGGGGACCCAAAACATTCAGTACTTC.